This T cell receptor (beta chain) comes out of a study of CD8+ T cells in alopecia areata. There are 14 residues in the CDR3. From germline, CDR1 is MGHRA and CDR2 YSYEKL. Trimming shortened V by 1 base and J by 1 base, and 5 bases separated the two germline ends. The count of this clone is one. Its antigen remains unknown. Indicated treatment: oral pan-JAK inhibitor, 5-10 mg twice daily. In each case, RNA was isolated and then reverse transcribed into cDNA as the sequencing template. Sequencing used immunoSEQ multiplex PCR; TCRdb keeps in-frame clones, though not all of them. Of 100,000 to 130,000 clones listed, around 83% are singletons. Notes on the study in general: Clonality in the scalp and expanded CD8+ clones ranked among the top 100 were significantly decreased by tofacitinib.

The source is a human donor with alopecia areata. The specimen comprised CD8+ T cells sorted from blood, sampled at week 24, from a patient treated with tofacitinib. The rearrangement links TRBV4-1 to TRBJ1-5, with D unresolved. CDR3 sequence reads: CASSQVGSNQPQHF. The CDR3 coding sequence is TGCGCCAGCAGCCAAGTGGGGAGCAATCAGCCCCAGCATTTT.